A selection of T cell receptor beta chains follows, all from one sample in a study of T cells in Graves' hyperthyroidism and ophthalmopathy. Using its own MiXCR run on the multiplex PCR reads, TCRdb lists one record per CDR3 protein. The sample has about 610,000 distinct CDR3 sequences, 14% to 15% seen once. Sequencing input: blood. These receptors were obtained from a woman in her 40s with Graves' ophthalmopathy. CDR3s include the opening cysteine and the closing phenylalanine or tryptophan. D genes are given only for firm matches. Not every row has a clone size; where given, it reads once, few, many or a size class.

J | D | size | V | DNA | CDR3
TRBJ2-7 | TRBD2 | many | TRBV25-1 | TGTGCCAGCAGTGAATATACTCTGTCTAGCGGGAGGTTAGTCTACGAGCAGTACTTC | CASSEYTLSSGRLVYEQYF
TRBJ2-4 | . | many | TRBV20-1 | TGCAGTGCTAGAGATACCATAGGGAGTACCAAAAACATTCAGTACTTC | CSARDTIGSTKNIQYF
TRBJ1-5 | . | many | TRBV28 | TGTGCCAGCAGTCCCCCCAAAAATCAGCCCCAGCATTTT | CASSPPKNQPQHF
TRBJ1-2 | . | many | TRBV5-1 | TGCGCCAGCAGCTTGGTGGGGGCTGGTGGCTACACCTTC | CASSLVGAGGYTF
TRBJ2-5 | . | many | TRBV11-2 | TGTGCCAGCAGCGGGAGGCAAAACCAAGAGACCCAGTACTTC | CASSGRQNQETQYF
TRBJ2-7 | TRBD1 | many | TRBV6-1 | TGTGCCAGCAGGCCCCAAACAGGGGGCTCCTACGAGCAGTACTTC | CASRPQTGGSYEQYF
TRBJ2-7 | TRBD1 | many | TRBV7-9 | TGTGCCAGCAGTTATACCGGGACAGGGGCCGAGCAGTACTTC | CASSYTGTGAEQYF
TRBJ2-7 | . | few | TRBV5-4 | TGTGCCAGCAGCTTGTCGGGGTCCGGGCCCTACGAGCAGTACTTC | CASSLSGSGPYEQYF
TRBJ1-2 | . | . | TRBV5-1 | TGCGCCAGCAGCTTGGGACATCGCTATGGCTACACCTTC | CASSLGHRYGYTF
TRBJ2-5 | . | many | TRBV13 | TGTGCCAGCAGCCCGACGATGGGAGAGACCCAGTACTTC | CASSPTMGETQYF
TRBJ1-2 | TRBD1 | many | TRBV28 | TGTGCCAGCAGTTCATCGGGACAGGGCGGGGGCTACACCTTC | CASSSSGQGGGYTF
TRBJ2-5 | TRBD1 | . | TRBV27 | TGTGCCAGCAGTCCCAAGACAGGGGGCTATGAGACCCAGTACTTC | CASSPKTGGYETQYF